Shown below are 18 T cell receptor beta chains from a single sample sequenced in a study of control samples from healthy donors and cancer patients. Measured with immunoSEQ multiplex PCR; TCRdb has only the in-frame clones, and not every one. The top ten clones hold roughly 4% of a sample with fewer than 130,000 clones, more than 75% of them seen once. Sequenced input: PBMCs. These receptors were collected from an older woman with lung cancer.

The V gene is TRBV9, the J gene TRBJ1-1, with D unclear. In germline, CDR1 is SGDLS, CDR2 YYNGEE. The CDR3 length is 13 residues. The V and J ends lost 0 bases and 11 bases respectively, with 14 bases between them. The CDR3 coding sequence is TGTGCCAGCAGCGTAGGGAGGTTTACGCCGGCTTTCTTT. As protein: CASSVGRFTPAFF.

This rearrangement joins TRBV7-9 to TRBJ2-5; 10 nucleotides line up with TRBD1. J gave up 5 bases and V 5 bases, and 8 bases lay outside the gene matches. Germline CDR1 SEHNR, CDR2 FQNEAQ (reference sequence). CDR3 size: 15 residues. The CDR3 sequence: CASSPPTGGGETQYF. The CDR3 region has the DNA TGTGCCAGCAGCCCACCGACAGGGGGCGGTGAGACCCAGTACTTC. The entire variable domain, with the rest obtained from reference TRBV7-9 and TRBJ2-5, is as follows: DTGVSQNPRHKITKRGQNVTFRCDPISEHNRLYWYRQTLGQGPEFLTYFQNEAQLEKSRLLSDRFSAERPKGSFSTLEIQRTEQGDSAMYLCASSPPTGGGETQYFGPGTRLLVL.

This chain joins TRBV6-6 and TRBJ2-1, with TRBD2 identical over 12 bases. CDR3 length equals 15 residues. Germline CDR1 is MNHNY and CDR2 is SVGAGI (reference sequence). V was pared by 7 bases and J by 6 bases, with 7 bases of the junction left unmatched. This CDR3 is CASTPTSGSGNEQFF. Written as DNA, the CDR3 is TGTGCCAGCACCCCGACTAGCGGGAGTGGCAATGAGCAGTTCTTC.

The CDR3 reads CASKGGTNTEAFF. The DNA of the CDR3 is TGTGCCAGCAAGGGGGGGACGAACACTGAAGCTTTCTTT. The chain links TRBV9 to TRBJ1-1, with D possibly being TRBD1 (6 bases). The germline gives CDR1 SGDLS, CDR2 YYNGEE. V dropped 6 bases and J dropped 1 base, with 10 bases sitting between them. This CDR3 has 13 residues.

The chain links TRBV2 to TRBJ1-5, with 10 bases that match TRBD1. With V trimmed by 6 bases and J by 3 bases, 5 bases remained unmatched. This CDR3 comprises 15 residues. Germline assignment: CDR1 SNHLY and CDR2 FYNNEI. The CDR3 spells CASRGQGIDNQPQHF. CDR3 DNA sequence: TGTGCCAGCAGGGGACAGGGGATCGACAATCAGCCCCAGCATTTT.

The chain carries TRBV5-1 and TRBJ2-5, with 7 bases matching TRBD2. CDR3 length: 15 residues. Trimming took 1 base from V and 1 from J; bases not matched to a gene: 4. In germline, CDR1 is SGHRS, CDR2 YFSETQ. In nucleotides, the CDR3 is TGCGCCAGCAGCTTGACACTAGCGTCCCAAGAGACCCAGTACTTC. Translating it yields CASSLTLASQETQYF.

The chain couples TRBV5-4 to TRBJ1-1; unclear D gene. The CDR3 covers 16 residues. V gave up 2 bases and J gave up 6 bases, with 20 bases separating them. Germline CDR1 reads SGHNT; CDR2 reads YYREEE (reference sequence). The CDR3 loop reads CASSLEGSQHGSEAFF. In nucleotides, the CDR3 is TGTGCCAGCAGCTTAGAAGGGTCTCAACACGGGTCTGAAGCTTTCTTT.

V gene TRBV24-1 combines with J gene TRBJ1-1, with D possibly matching TRBD1 (5 bases). V was clipped by 9 bases and J by 2 bases, with 12 bases between them. CDR1 is KGHDR, CDR2 SFDVKD, per germline. The CDR3 extends over 13 amino acids. CDR3 protein: CATRRGINTEAFF. CDR3 sequence (DNA): TGTGCCACCCGTCGGGGGATAAACACTGAAGCTTTCTTT.

This sequence joins TRBV19 and TRBJ1-5, with 8 positions matching TRBD1. The CDR3 extends over 17 amino acids. From germline, CDR1 is LNHDA and CDR2 SQIVND (reference sequence). V dropped 5 bases and J dropped 2; count of bases not matched to a gene: 11. The DNA of the CDR3 is TGTGCCAGTAGTCGAGACAGGGGCGGAACGGGCAATCAGCCCCAGCATTTT. Its protein product is CASSRDRGGTGNQPQHF.

The J gene is TRBJ1-2, the V gene TRBV12-5; D remains ambiguous. Germline CDR1 reads LGHNT; CDR2 reads FRNRAP. Trimming removed 2 bases at V and 7 bases at J, with 11 bases between. This CDR3 spans 13 amino acids. CDR3 DNA sequence: TGTGCTAGTGGTTTGCCACCGGGCAGTGGCTACACCTTC. Translating it yields CASGLPPGSGYTF.

This clone turned up a few times. J is TRBJ1-1 and V is TRBV11-1; weak D call: TRBD1 (5 bases). The CDR3 is 13 residues long. Germline CDR1 reads SGHAT; CDR2 reads FQDESV (reference sequence). Between the trimmed V and J ends, which lost 2 bases and 6 bases, there was a span of 10 bases. The CDR3: CASSLQGWAEAFF. The CDR3 region has the DNA TGTGCCAGCAGCTTACAGGGTTGGGCTGAAGCTTTCTTT.

This clone came up a few times. The chain is built from TRBV2 and TRBJ2-1, with 9 bases lining up with TRBD2. The CDR3 has 15 residues. Germline V gene sequence: CDR1 SNHLY, CDR2 FYNNEI. The junction had 7 bases not matched to a gene; V was cut back by 6 bases and J by 4 bases. The CDR3: CASSSGTSNYNEQFF. Here the CDR3 DNA reads TGTGCCAGCAGCTCCGGGACTAGCAATTACAATGAGCAGTTCTTC.

This chain joins TRBV6-5 and TRBJ2-1; TRBD1 agrees at 9 bases. Trimming cost V 6 bases and J 3 bases; bases outside gene matches: 3. This CDR3 is built from 14 residues. The germline CDR1 and CDR2 sequences are MNHEY and SVGAGI. CDR3 nucleotide sequence: TGTGCCAGCAGCCCGGGACAGGGCTACAATGAGCAGTTCTTC. Protein: CASSPGQGYNEQFF.

This clone has a single count. The chain couples TRBV12-3 or TRBV12-4 to TRBJ2-3, with D unclear. V lost 1 base and J lost 8, with 4 bases in between. This CDR3 is 11 amino acids long. The CDR3 nucleotides read TGTGCCAGCAGTTTAGTCGGTACGCAGTATTTT. This sequence encodes CASSLVGTQYF.

The table lists this clone with a count of one. The V and J genes are TRBV9 and TRBJ2-5; perhaps D is TRBD1 or TRBD2 (6 bases each). V was pared by 7 bases and J by 4 bases, with 11 bases between. In germline, CDR1 is SGDLS, CDR2 YYNGEE. The CDR3 runs 12 residues. CDR3 protein: CASRGPGETQYF. The CDR3 DNA sequence: TGTGCCAGCCGGGGGCCCGGAGAGACCCAGTACTTC.

The chain has TRBV19 and TRBJ1-3; 8 bases are shared with TRBD1. J lost 4 bases, V lost 5 bases, and 4 bases had no gene match. This CDR3 spans 14 amino acids. Germline V gives CDR1 LNHDA, CDR2 SQIVND (reference sequence). The CDR3 bases are TGTGCCAGTAGTCCGGGACAGGAAGGAAACACCATATATTTT. Its protein is CASSPGQEGNTIYF. The whole variable domain, filled in from reference TRBV19 and TRBJ1-3, reads DGGITQSPKYLFRKEGQNVTLSCEQNLNHDAMYWYRQDPGQGLRLIYYSQIVNDFQKGDIAEGYSVSREKKESFPLTVTSAQKNPTAFYLCASSPGQEGNTIYFGEGSWLTVV.

The chain joins TRBV7-2 to TRBJ2-6, with D hard to call. V lost 1 base and J 3 bases, leaving 7 bases between the germline ends. This CDR3 contains 15 residues. CDR1 and CDR2 from the germline V gene are SGHTA and FQGNSA. The CDR3 reads CASSLGAHGANVLTF. The CDR3 DNA is TGTGCCAGCAGCTTAGGGGCCCATGGGGCCAACGTCCTGACTTTC.

This clone was seen only a few times. This chain uses TRBV3-1 (or the pseudogene TRBV3-2) with TRBJ2-5; D may be TRBD2 (5 bases). The germline gives CDR1 LGHDT, CDR2 YNNKEL (reference sequence). V dropped 2 bases and J dropped 4 bases, with 14 bases sitting between them. This CDR3 has 15 amino acids. The CDR3 reads CASSQMLASGETQYF. As DNA, the CDR3 is TGTGCCAGCAGCCAAATGCTAGCTTCAGGAGAGACCCAGTACTTC.